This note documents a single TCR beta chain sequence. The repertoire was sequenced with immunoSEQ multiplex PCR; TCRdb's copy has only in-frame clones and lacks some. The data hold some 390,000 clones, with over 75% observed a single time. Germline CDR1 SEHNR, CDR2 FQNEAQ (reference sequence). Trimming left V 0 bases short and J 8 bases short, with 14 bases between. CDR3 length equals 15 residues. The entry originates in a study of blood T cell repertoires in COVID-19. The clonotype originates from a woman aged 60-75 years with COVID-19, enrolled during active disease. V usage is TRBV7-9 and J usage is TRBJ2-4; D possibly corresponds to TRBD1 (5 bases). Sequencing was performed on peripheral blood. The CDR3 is CASSLATGARDIQYF. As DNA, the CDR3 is TGTGCCAGCAGCTTAGCAACAGGAGCCCGGGACATTCAGTACTTC.